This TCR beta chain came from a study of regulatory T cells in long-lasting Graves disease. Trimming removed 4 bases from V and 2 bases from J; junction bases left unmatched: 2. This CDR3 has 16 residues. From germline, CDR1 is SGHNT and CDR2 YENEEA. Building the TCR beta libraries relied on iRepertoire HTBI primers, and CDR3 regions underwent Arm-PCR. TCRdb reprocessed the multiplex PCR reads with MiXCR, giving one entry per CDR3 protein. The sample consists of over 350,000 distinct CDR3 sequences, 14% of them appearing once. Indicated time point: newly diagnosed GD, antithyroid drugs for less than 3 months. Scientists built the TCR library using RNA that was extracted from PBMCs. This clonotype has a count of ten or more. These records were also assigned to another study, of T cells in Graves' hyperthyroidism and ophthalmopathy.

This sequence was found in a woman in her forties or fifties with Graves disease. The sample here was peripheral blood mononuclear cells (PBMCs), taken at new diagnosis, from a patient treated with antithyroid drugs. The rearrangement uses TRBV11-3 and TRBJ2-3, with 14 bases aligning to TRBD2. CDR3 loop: CASSSGLAGVTDTQYF. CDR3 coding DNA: TGTGCCAGCAGCTCGGGACTAGCGGGAGTCACAGATACGCAGTATTTT.